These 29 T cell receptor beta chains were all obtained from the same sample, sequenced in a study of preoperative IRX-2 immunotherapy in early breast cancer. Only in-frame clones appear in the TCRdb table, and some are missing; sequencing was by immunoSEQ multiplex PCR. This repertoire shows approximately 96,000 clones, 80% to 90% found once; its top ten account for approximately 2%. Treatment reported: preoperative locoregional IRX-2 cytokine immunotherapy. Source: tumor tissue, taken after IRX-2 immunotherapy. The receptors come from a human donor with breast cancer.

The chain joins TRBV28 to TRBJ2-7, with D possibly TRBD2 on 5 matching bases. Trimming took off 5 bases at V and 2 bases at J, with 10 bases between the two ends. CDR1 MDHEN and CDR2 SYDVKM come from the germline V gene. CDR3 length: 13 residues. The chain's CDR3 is CASSKDWTYEQYF. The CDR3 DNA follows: TGTGCCAGCAGTAAGGACTGGACCTACGAGCAGTACTTC.

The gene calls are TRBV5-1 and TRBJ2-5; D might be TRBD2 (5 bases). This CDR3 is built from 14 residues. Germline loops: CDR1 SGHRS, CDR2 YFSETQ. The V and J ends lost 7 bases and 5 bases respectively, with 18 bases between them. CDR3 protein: CASQVSSPGETQYF. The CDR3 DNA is TGCGCCAGCCAAGTCAGCTCCCCGGGGGAGACCCAGTACTTC.

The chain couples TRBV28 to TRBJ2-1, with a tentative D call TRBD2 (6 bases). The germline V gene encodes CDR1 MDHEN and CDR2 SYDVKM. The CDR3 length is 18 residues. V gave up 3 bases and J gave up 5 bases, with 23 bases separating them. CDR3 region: CASSLGLGREKGHNEQFF. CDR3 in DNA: TGTGCCAGCAGTTTGGGTTTGGGTCGGGAGAAAGGACACAATGAGCAGTTCTTC.

The DNA for the CDR3 is TGTGCCAGCAGCTACGGTAGCGGGGAGGGGACAGATACGCAGTATTTT. This gives the protein CASSYGSGEGTDTQYF. This sequence joins TRBV7-4 and TRBJ2-3, with TRBD2 matching 8 bases. This CDR3 comprises 16 residues. Looked up from germline, CDR1 is SGHVT and CDR2 is SQSDAQ. V lost 4 bases to trimming and J lost 3 bases; unmatched junction nucleotides: 9.

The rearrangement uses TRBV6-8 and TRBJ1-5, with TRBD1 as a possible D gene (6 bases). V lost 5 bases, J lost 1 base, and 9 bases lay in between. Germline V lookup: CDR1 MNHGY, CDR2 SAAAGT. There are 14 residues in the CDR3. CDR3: CASSGQGSNQPQHF. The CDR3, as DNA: TGTGCCAGCAGTGGTCAGGGGAGCAATCAGCCCCAGCATTTT.

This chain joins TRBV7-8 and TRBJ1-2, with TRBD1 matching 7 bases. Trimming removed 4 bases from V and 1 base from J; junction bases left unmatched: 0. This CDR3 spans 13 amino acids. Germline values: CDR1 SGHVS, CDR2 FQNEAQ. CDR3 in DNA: TGTGCCAGCAGCTGGGACAGTAACTATGGCTACACCTTC. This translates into CASSWDSNYGYTF.

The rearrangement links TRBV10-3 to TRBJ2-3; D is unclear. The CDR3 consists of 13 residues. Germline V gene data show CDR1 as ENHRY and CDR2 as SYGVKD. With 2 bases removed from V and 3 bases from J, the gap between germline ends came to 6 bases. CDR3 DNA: TGTGCCATCAGTGAGCGAGCAACAGATACGCAGTATTTT. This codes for CAISERATDTQYF.

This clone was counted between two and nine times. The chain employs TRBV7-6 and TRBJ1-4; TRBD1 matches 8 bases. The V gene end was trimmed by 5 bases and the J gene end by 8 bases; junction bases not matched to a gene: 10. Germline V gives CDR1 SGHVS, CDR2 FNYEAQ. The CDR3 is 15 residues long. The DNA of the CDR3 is TGTGCCAGCAGCCCCGGGGGGACAGGAAGGGAAAAACTGTTTTTT. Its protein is CASSPGGTGREKLFF.

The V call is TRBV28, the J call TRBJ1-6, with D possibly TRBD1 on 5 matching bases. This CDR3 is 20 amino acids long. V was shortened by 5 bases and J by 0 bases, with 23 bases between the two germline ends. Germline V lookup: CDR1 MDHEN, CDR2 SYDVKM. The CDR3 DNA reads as TGTGCCAGCAGTCAAAACCCGGGGGTTAAGGGAAGCTCCTATAATTCACCCCTCCACTTT. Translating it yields CASSQNPGVKGSSYNSPLHF. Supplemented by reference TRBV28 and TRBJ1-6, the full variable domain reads DVKVTQSSRYLVKRTGEKVFLECVQDMDHENMFWYRQDPGLGLRLIYFSYDVKMKEKGDIPEGYSVSREKKERFSLILESASTNQTSMYLCASSQNPGVKGSSYNSPLHFGNGTRLTVT.

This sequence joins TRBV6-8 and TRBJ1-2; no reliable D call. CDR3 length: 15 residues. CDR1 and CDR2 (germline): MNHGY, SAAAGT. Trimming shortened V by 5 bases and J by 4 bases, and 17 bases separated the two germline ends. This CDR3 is CASSDGIDAFYGYTF. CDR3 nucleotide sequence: TGTGCCAGCAGTGACGGGATAGATGCCTTCTATGGCTACACCTTC.

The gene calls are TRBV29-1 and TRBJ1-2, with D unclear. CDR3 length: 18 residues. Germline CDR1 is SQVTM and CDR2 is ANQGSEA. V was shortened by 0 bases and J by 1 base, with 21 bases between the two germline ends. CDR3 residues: CSVEDGRSSEEGNYGYTF. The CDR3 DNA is TGCAGCGTTGAAGATGGGAGAAGTTCGGAGGAGGGTAACTATGGCTACACCTTC.

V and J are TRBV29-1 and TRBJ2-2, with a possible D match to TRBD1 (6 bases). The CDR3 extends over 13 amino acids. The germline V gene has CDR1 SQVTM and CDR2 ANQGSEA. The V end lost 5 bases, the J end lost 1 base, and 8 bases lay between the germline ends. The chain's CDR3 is CSVWTVNTGELFF. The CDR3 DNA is TGCAGCGTTTGGACAGTGAACACCGGGGAGCTGTTTTTT.

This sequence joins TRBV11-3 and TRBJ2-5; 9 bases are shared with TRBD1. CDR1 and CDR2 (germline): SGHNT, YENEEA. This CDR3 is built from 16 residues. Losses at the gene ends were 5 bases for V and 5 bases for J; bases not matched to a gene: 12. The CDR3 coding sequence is TGTGCCAGCAGCCGCGACAGGGGGGGAGCGCGGGAGACCCAGTACTTC. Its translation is CASSRDRGGARETQYF.

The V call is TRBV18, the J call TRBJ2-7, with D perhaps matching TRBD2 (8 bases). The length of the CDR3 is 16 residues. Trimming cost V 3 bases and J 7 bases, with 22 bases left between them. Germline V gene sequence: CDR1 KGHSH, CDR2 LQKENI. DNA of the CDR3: TGTGCCAGCTCACCGCGTAGCGGGACAGCCCTGGGGGAGCAGTACTTC. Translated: CASSPRSGTALGEQYF.

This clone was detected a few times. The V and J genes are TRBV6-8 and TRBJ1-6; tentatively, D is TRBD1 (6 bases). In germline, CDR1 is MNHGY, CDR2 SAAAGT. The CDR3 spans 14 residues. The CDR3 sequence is CAGQQSSYNSPLHF. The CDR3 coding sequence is TGTGCAGGACAGCAGAGCTCCTATAATTCACCCCTCCACTTT.

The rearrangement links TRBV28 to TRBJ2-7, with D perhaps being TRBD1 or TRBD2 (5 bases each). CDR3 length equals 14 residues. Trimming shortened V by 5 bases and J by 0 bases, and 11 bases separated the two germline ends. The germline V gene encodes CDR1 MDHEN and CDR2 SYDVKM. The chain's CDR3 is CASSTWDDSYEQYF. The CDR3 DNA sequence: TGTGCCAGCAGTACCTGGGACGACTCCTACGAGCAGTACTTC.

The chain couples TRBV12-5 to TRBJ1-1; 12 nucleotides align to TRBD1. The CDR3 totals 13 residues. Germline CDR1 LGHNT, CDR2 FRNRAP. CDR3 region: CASHWGQGAGAFF. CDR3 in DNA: TGTGCCAGCCATTGGGGACAGGGGGCTGGAGCTTTCTTT. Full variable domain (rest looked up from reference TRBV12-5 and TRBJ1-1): DARVTQTPRHKVTEMGQEVTMRCQPILGHNTVFWYRQTMMQGLELLAYFRNRAPLDDSGMPKDRFSAEMPDATLATLKIQPSEPRDSAVYFCASHWGQGAGAFFGQGTRLTVV.

CDR3 sequence: CASSTPRTVQNTEAFF. The CDR3 bases are TGTGCCAGTAGTACCCCGAGAACCGTCCAAAACACTGAAGCTTTCTTT. The chain couples TRBV19 to TRBJ1-1; no firm D call. Germline CDR1 is LNHDA and CDR2 is SQIVND (reference sequence). V lost 4 bases to trimming and J lost 2 bases, with 17 bases between them. This CDR3 is built from 16 residues.

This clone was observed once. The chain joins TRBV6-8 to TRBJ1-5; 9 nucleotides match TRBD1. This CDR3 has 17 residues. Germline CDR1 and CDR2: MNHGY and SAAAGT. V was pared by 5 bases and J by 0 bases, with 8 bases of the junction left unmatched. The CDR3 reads CASSRSTGGYSNQPQHF. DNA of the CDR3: TGTGCCAGCAGTCGGTCGACAGGGGGGTATAGCAATCAGCCCCAGCATTTT.

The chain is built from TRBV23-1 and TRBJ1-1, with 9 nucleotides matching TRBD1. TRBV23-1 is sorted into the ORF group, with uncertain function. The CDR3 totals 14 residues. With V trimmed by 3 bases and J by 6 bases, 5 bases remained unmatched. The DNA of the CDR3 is TGCGCCAGCAGTCATACAGGGGGCAGAGCTGAAGCTTTCTTT. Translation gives CASSHTGGRAEAFF.

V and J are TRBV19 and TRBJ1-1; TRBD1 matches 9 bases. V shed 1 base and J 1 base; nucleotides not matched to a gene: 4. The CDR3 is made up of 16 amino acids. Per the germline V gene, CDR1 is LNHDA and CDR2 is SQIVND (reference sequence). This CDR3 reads CASSIASGQGNTEAFF. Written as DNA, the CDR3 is TGTGCCAGTAGTATAGCTTCGGGACAGGGGAACACTGAAGCTTTCTTT.

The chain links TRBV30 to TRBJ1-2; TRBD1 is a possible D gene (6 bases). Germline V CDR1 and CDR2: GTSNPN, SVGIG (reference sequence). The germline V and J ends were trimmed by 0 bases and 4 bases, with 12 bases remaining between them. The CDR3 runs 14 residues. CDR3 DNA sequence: TGTGCCTGGAGTGTACGAGGGGGGGCCTATGGCTACACCTTC. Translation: CAWSVRGGAYGYTF.

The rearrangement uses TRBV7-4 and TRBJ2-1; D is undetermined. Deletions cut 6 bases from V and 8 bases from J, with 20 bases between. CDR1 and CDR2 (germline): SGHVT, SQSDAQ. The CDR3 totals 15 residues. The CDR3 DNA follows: TGTGCCAGCAGTGCGCTAGGGAACCTCGGCCATGAGCAGTTCTTC. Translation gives CASSALGNLGHEQFF. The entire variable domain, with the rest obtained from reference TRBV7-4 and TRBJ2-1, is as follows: GAGVSQSPRYKVAKRGRDVALRCDSISGHVTLYWYRQTLGQGSEVLTYSQSDAQRDKSGRPSGRFSAERPERSVSTLKIQRTEQGDSAVYLCASSALGNLGHEQFFGPGTRLTVL.

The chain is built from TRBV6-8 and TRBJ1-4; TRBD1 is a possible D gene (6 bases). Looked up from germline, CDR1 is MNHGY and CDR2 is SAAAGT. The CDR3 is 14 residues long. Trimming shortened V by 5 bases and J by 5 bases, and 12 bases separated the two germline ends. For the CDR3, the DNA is TGTGCCAGCAGTGCGGACAGAGGGAATGAAAAACTGTTTTTT. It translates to CASSADRGNEKLFF.

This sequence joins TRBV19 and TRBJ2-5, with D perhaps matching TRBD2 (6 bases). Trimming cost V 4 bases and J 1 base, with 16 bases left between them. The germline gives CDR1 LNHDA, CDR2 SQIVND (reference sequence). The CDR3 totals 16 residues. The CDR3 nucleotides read TGTGCCAGTAGTACCGGGACTGGGAAATTCCAAGAGACCCAGTACTTC. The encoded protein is CASSTGTGKFQETQYF. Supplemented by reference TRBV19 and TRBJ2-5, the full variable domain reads DGGITQSPKYLFRKEGQNVTLSCEQNLNHDAMYWYRQDPGQGLRLIYYSQIVNDFQKGDIAEGYSVSREKKESFPLTVTSAQKNPTAFYLCASSTGTGKFQETQYFGPGTRLLVL.

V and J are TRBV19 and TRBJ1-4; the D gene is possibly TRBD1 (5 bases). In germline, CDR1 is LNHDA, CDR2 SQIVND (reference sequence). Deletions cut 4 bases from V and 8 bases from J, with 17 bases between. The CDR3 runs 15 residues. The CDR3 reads CASSTSGALGEKLFF. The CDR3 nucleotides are TGTGCCAGTAGTACCAGCGGGGCTTTAGGAGAAAAACTGTTTTTT.

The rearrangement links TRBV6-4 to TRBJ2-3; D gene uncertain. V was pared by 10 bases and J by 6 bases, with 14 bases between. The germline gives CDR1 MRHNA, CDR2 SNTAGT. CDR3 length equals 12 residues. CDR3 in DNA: TGTGCCACCCGAAGTGTCCCCGATACGCAGTATTTT. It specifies CATRSVPDTQYF.

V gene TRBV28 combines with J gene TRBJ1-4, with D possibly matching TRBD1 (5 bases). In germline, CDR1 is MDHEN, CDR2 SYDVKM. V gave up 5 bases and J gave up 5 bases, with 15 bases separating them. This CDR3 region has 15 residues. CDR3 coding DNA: TGTGCCAGCAGTCTCATTGGGGGACGGAATGAAAAACTGTTTTTT. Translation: CASSLIGGRNEKLFF.

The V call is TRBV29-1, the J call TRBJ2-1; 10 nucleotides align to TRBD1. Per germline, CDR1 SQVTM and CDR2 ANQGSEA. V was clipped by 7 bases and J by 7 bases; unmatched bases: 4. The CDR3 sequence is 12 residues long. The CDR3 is CSGLGQGNEQFF. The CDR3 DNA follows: TGCAGCGGTTTGGGACAGGGGAATGAGCAGTTCTTC.